This T cell receptor (beta chain) was captured by sequencing in a study of OX40 agonist ivuxolimab in advanced cancers. Sequenced by immunoSEQ multiplex PCR; TCRdb stores in-frame clones only, minus some. The data contain about 68,000 clones, around 83% of them singletons. The CDR3 is 12 amino acids. Germline lookup yields CDR1 SQVTM and CDR2 ANQGSEA. Trimming shortened V by 6 bases and J by 5 bases, and 13 bases separated the two germline ends. Blood got drawn at baseline, again on cycle 4 day 1, and then on cycle 7 day 1. This sample comprised CD4+ or CD8+ T cells sorted from blood, obtained in a trial of the OX40 agonist ivuxolimab. The source of this sequence is an adult with an advanced solid tumor such as melanoma, head and neck, liver or kidney cancer. The V and J genes are TRBV29-1 and TRBJ1-1; D is undetermined. The CDR3 spells CSVPRLGTEAFF. The CDR3 nucleotides are TGCAGCGTCCCCCGCTTGGGGACTGAAGCTTTCTTT.